Shown below are 26 T cell receptor beta chains from a single sample sequenced in a study of blood T cell repertoires in COVID-19. The protocol was immunoSEQ multiplex PCR, while the TCRdb copy is restricted to in-frame clones and leaves out a portion. Altogether about 250,000 clones are present, 65% to 90% being singletons, with the ten largest covering about 8.2%. What was sequenced was PBMCs or T cells enriched from blood (not recorded which). These receptors were collected from a woman in her forties or fifties with acute COVID-19.

The V and J genes are TRBV3-1 (or the pseudogene TRBV3-2) and TRBJ1-4; TRBD1 aligns across 10 bases. The CDR3 covers 18 residues. V lost 0 bases to trimming and J lost 6 bases; unmatched junction nucleotides: 10. CDR1 LGHDT and CDR2 YNNKEL come from the germline V gene (reference sequence). CDR3 sequence reads: CASSQDRGTGARDEKLFF. DNA for the CDR3: TGTGCCAGCAGCCAAGATCGGGGGACAGGGGCTCGGGATGAAAAACTGTTTTTT.

This chain uses TRBV6-5 with TRBJ2-7, with 7 bases identical to TRBD1. V was clipped by 7 bases and J by 3 bases; unmatched bases: 6. Germline loops: CDR1 MNHEY, CDR2 SVGAGI. The CDR3 loop spans 13 amino acids. The CDR3 region is CASIGQVFYEQYF. The CDR3 DNA is TGTGCCAGCATCGGACAGGTTTTCTACGAGCAGTACTTC.

The chain couples TRBV5-1 to TRBJ1-3; D is possibly TRBD1 (5 bases). The CDR3 is made up of 15 amino acids. Germline V gene lookup returns CDR1 SGHRS and CDR2 YFSETQ. Trimming removed 2 bases at V and 0 bases at J, with 9 bases between. CDR3 sequence reads: CASSLGHLSGNTIYF. The CDR3 nucleotides read TGCGCCAGCAGCTTAGGACACCTCTCTGGAAACACCATATATTTT.

This chain connects TRBV5-1 to TRBJ1-2; 7 positions match TRBD1. J gave up 8 bases and V 3 bases, and 13 bases lay outside the gene matches. CDR1 and CDR2 from the germline V gene are SGHRS and YFSETQ. There are 15 residues in the CDR3. The CDR3 sequence: CASSWGQSSSKGYTF. The CDR3 region has the DNA TGCGCCAGCAGCTGGGGACAGTCTTCTTCTAAAGGCTACACCTTC. The variable domain in full, with the rest retrieved from reference TRBV5-1 and TRBJ1-2, is KAGVTQTPRYLIKTRGQQVTLSCSPISGHRSVSWYQQTPGQGLQFLFEYFSETQRNKGNFPGRFSGRQFSNSRSEMNVSTLELGDSALYLCASSWGQSSSKGYTFGSGTRLTVV.

The chain is built from TRBV27 and TRBJ1-6; no firm D call. CDR3 length: 14 residues. Germline CDR1 MNHEY, CDR2 SMNVEV (reference sequence). V was clipped by 6 bases and J by 7 bases, with 13 bases between them. CDR3 bases: TGTGCCAGCAGAGGAGGAGTCTCCAATTCACCCCTCCACTTT. It yields the protein CASRGGVSNSPLHF.

The chain uses TRBV11-2 and TRBJ2-2, with D maybe TRBD2 (5 bases). Per the germline V gene, CDR1 is SGHAT and CDR2 is FQNNGV. The CDR3 is 17 amino acids. Between the trimmed V and J ends, which lost 1 base and 6 bases, there was a span of 18 bases. In DNA, the CDR3 is TGTGCCAGCAGCTTAGCGGCCTCGCTAGCACGTGCCGGGGAGCTGTTTTTT. Translated: CASSLAASLARAGELFF. The full variable domain, with the rest looked up from reference TRBV11-2 and TRBJ2-2, is EAGVAQSPRYKIIEKRQSVAFWCNPISGHATLYWYQQILGQGPKLLIQFQNNGVVDDSQLPKDRFSAERLKGVDSTLKIQPAKLEDSAVYLCASSLAASLARAGELFFGEGSRLTVL.

This clone was recorded a few times. V is TRBV7-3 and J is TRBJ1-6; 8 nucleotides align to TRBD1. Germline V gives CDR1 SGHTA, CDR2 FQGTGA. The CDR3 length is 15 residues. V shed 4 bases, J shed 10 bases, and the junction held 9 bases outside the gene matches. The CDR3 sequence is CASSSNAGGLSPLHF. The CDR3 bases are TGTGCCAGCAGCTCCAACGCAGGGGGCTTATCACCCCTCCACTTT. The whole variable domain, filled in from reference TRBV7-3 and TRBJ1-6, reads GAGVSQTPSNKVTEKGKYVELRCDPISGHTALYWYRQSLGQGPEFLIYFQGTGAADDSGLPNDRFFAVRPEGSVSTLKIQRTERGDSAVYLCASSSNAGGLSPLHFGNGTRLTVT.

About this clone itself: Distinct nucleotide sequences in the sample also encode this CDR3. The rearrangement joins TRBV5-4 to TRBJ1-1; tentative D call: TRBD1 (6 bases). The CDR3 spans 14 residues. Trimming shortened V by 2 bases and J by 1 base, and 9 bases separated the two germline ends. Germline-derived CDR1 and CDR2 are SGHNT and YYREEE (reference sequence). The CDR3 reads CASSFRGGNTEAFF. The CDR3, as DNA: TGTGCCAGCAGCTTTAGGGGGGGGAACACTGAAGCTTTCTTT.

The V gene is TRBV9, the J gene TRBJ1-2; weak D call: TRBD1 (5 bases). Germline values: CDR1 SGDLS, CDR2 YYNGEE. The germline V and J ends were trimmed by 3 bases and 8 bases, with 20 bases remaining between them. This CDR3 contains 15 residues. In DNA form, the CDR3 reads TGTGCCAGCAGCGGAGGGGTCGGGACTAACCCGGGCTACACCTTC. This codes for CASSGGVGTNPGYTF.

The chain has TRBV6-2 or TRBV6-3 and TRBJ2-3; 7 nucleotides match TRBD2. The CDR3 has 16 amino acids. CDR1 MNHEY and CDR2 SVGEGT come from the germline V gene. After removal of 6 bases from V and 3 bases from J, the junction contained 12 bases not matched to a gene. CDR3: CASSGFEAGETDTQYF. The CDR3 bases are TGTGCCAGCAGCGGATTTGAGGCGGGGGAGACAGATACGCAGTATTTT.

The chain employs TRBV4-3 and TRBJ1-2; 8 bases are shared with TRBD1. CDR3 size: 16 residues. CDR1 LGHNA and CDR2 YSLEER come from the germline V gene. With 0 bases clipped from V and 2 bases from J, the junction kept 5 bases outside the gene matches. The CDR3 DNA reads as TGCGCCAGCAGCCAAGATAAGGCAGGGGGCAACTATGGCTACACCTTC. Translating gives CASSQDKAGGNYGYTF.

The chain has TRBV15 and TRBJ1-1; TRBD1 is a possible D gene (6 bases). The V gene lost 0 bases and the J gene lost 1 base, with 15 bases spanning the gap. Looked up from germline, CDR1 is LNHNV and CDR2 is YYDKDF (reference sequence). CDR3 size: 17 residues. This CDR3 reads CATSRDLGAAGNTEAFF. The CDR3 DNA reads TGTGCCACCAGCAGAGATTTGGGGGCTGCAGGGAACACTGAAGCTTTCTTT.

There are a few counts of this clone. This likely comes from a read error, as the CDR3 has no conserved phenylalanine or tryptophan at its end. The DNA is left out, because the CDR3 cannot be placed on it with certainty; the CDR3 is given as TCRdb lists it. The chain joins TRBV6-2 or TRBV6-3 to TRBJ1-1; the table names TRBD1, a call not compared with the DNA. The CDR3 extends over 13 residues, inclusive of both ends. Germline values: CDR1 MNHEY, CDR2 SVGEGT. CDR3 sequence: CASSSLRDREVVL.

The chain employs TRBV6-5 and TRBJ1-2; D is unclear. Germline V CDR1 and CDR2: MNHEY, SVGAGI. This CDR3 contains 12 residues. The V end was cut by 4 bases, the J end by 2 bases, with 5 bases between. The chain's CDR3 is CASSSQNYGYTF. CDR3 DNA sequence: TGTGCCAGCAGTTCGCAGAACTATGGCTACACCTTC.

This CDR3 reads CTSSQTLDRVYEQANEKLFF. The CDR3 bases are TGCACCAGCAGCCAAACTCTGGACAGGGTCTATGAGCAAGCTAATGAAAAACTGTTTTTT. The chain recombines TRBV1 with TRBJ1-4; the table names TRBD1, a call not compared with the DNA. TRBV1 is deemed a pseudogene. This CDR3 comprises 20 residues.

The V call is TRBV9, the J call TRBJ1-2; 7 bases map to TRBD1. The V gene end was trimmed by 3 bases and the J gene end by 0 bases; junction bases not matched to a gene: 11. The CDR3 has 17 residues. CDR1 and CDR2 from the germline V gene are SGDLS and YYNGEE. The chain's CDR3 is CASSGAGTEASNYGYTF. CDR3 bases: TGTGCCAGCAGCGGAGCCGGGACAGAAGCTTCTAACTATGGCTACACCTTC.

DNA for the CDR3: TGTGCCAGCAGCCGCCCCGGGGGGTACAATGAGCAGTTCTTC. Its protein product is CASSRPGGYNEQFF. This rearrangement joins TRBV7-2 to TRBJ2-1; TRBD2 aligns across 7 bases. Trimming at V came to 5 bases and at J to 4 bases, leaving 5 bases not matched to a gene. The germline gives CDR1 SGHTA, CDR2 FQGNSA. The CDR3 is 14 residues long.

This chain joins TRBV6-5 and TRBJ2-7; D is ambiguous. Germline V CDR1 and CDR2: MNHEY, SVGAGI. The CDR3 has 13 residues. The V gene lost 8 bases and the J gene lost 0 bases, with 11 bases spanning the gap. For the CDR3, the DNA is TGTGCCAGCCGCCAGTCCCCCTCCTACGAGCAGTACTTC. Its translation is CASRQSPSYEQYF.

The chain links TRBV3-1 (or the pseudogene TRBV3-2) to TRBJ2-3; TRBD2 matches 10 bases. The CDR3 has 15 residues. J lost 2 bases, V lost 10 bases, and 9 bases had no gene match. CDR1 is LGHDT and CDR2 is YNNKEL in the germline V gene (reference sequence). CDR3 sequence reads: CATSLAGALTDTQYF. The CDR3 DNA reads as TGTGCCACGAGTCTAGCGGGGGCGCTCACAGATACGCAGTATTTT.

The rearrangement uses TRBV7-6 and TRBJ1-2, with TRBD1 identical over 9 bases. The trim removed 4 bases at V and 7 bases at J, leaving 10 bases unmatched. There are 15 residues in the CDR3. Germline V gives CDR1 SGHVS, CDR2 FNYEAQ. In nucleotides, the CDR3 is TGTGCCAGCAGCTCTACAGGGGGCGCGTCTAGTGGCTACACCTTC. Amino acid sequence: CASSSTGGASSGYTF.

This rearrangement joins TRBV2 to TRBJ1-2, with D maybe TRBD1 (6 bases). The CDR3 consists of 18 residues. V lost 5 bases and J 1 base, leaving 23 bases between the germline ends. Per the germline V gene, CDR1 is SNHLY and CDR2 is FYNNEI. CDR3 sequence (DNA): TGTGCCAGCAGTCAAGGGGGGACAAGAGGGGTGGGTAACTATGGCTACACCTTC. Residues: CASSQGGTRGVGNYGYTF.

The chain couples TRBV5-5 to TRBJ2-7; perhaps TRBD2 as D (6 bases). Germline CDR1 reads SGHKS; CDR2 reads YYEKEE (reference sequence). This CDR3 is 14 amino acids long. V lost 3 bases to trimming and J lost 0 bases, with 10 bases between them. DNA for the CDR3: TGTGCCAGCAGCTCCCGGGGGAGCTCCTACGAGCAGTACTTC. This codes for CASSSRGSSYEQYF.

The rearrangement joins TRBV10-3 to TRBJ2-1; 15 positions match TRBD2. V was clipped by 5 bases and J by 8 bases; unmatched bases: 4. CDR1 is ENHRY and CDR2 is SYGVKD in the germline V gene. The CDR3 runs 15 residues. DNA of the CDR3: TGTGCCATCAGTAGGACTAGCGGGGGGGCCGATGAGCAGTTCTTC. Its protein product is CAISRTSGGADEQFF.

V is TRBV6-5 and J is TRBJ1-1; TRBD1 might be the D (5 bases). The germline V gene encodes CDR1 MNHEY and CDR2 SVGAGI. Trimming removed 6 bases from V and 1 base from J, with 6 bases in between. There are 12 residues in the CDR3. CDR3 DNA: TGTGCCAGCAGGGACACGAACACTGAAGCTTTCTTT. This gives the protein CASRDTNTEAFF.

This clone was detected once. The J gene is TRBJ1-1, the V gene TRBV7-9; TRBD1 matches 11 bases. Trimming took 5 bases from V and 4 from J; bases not matched to a gene: 12. This CDR3 spans 17 amino acids. CDR1 SEHNR and CDR2 FQNEAQ come from the germline V gene (reference sequence). The CDR3 nucleotides read TGTGCCAGCAGCCCCCCTCTAGGACAGGGGGCCTTCACTGAAGCTTTCTTT. It is translated as CASSPPLGQGAFTEAFF.

The rearrangement links TRBV9 to TRBJ1-6; TRBD1 agrees at 7 bases. The germline CDR1 and CDR2 sequences are SGDLS and YYNGEE. V was pared by 3 bases and J by 6 bases, with 9 bases of the junction left unmatched. The CDR3 is 16 residues long. CDR3 in DNA: TGTGCCAGCAGCGCTTCTCCCAGGGGGTCTAATTCACCCCTCCACTTT. Protein product: CASSASPRGSNSPLHF.